This is a list of T cell receptor beta chains from one sample in a study of cytomegalovirus exposure and HLA in healthy donors. Assay: immunoSEQ multiplex PCR; the TCRdb copy retains only in-frame clones and omits some. This repertoire shows approximately 120,000 clones, 75% to 80% found once; its top ten account for about 12%. Sequencing was performed on PBMCs. The receptor set was obtained from a woman aged 40 to 55 in good health and CMV-seropositive. Both conserved end residues are part of each CDR3. The order of the fields is V gene, D gene, clone size, J gene, CDR3 DNA, CDR3 protein. D genes are given only for firm matches. The size of a clone is reported for some rows only, either as once, few or many, or as a class for expanded clones.

V: TRBV7-9; D: TRBD1; size: NA; J: TRBJ2-3; DNA: TGTGCCAGCAGATCTTACAGGGGACCCACAGATACGCAGTATTTT; CDR3: CASRSYRGPTDTQYF
V: TRBV4-2; D: NA; size: once; J: TRBJ2-1; DNA: TGTGCCAGCAGCCAAGCTGCCGATACAGGGAGAGGTGAGCAGTTCTTC; CDR3: CASSQAADTGRGEQFF
V: TRBV6-1; D: NA; size: NA; J: TRBJ2-3; DNA: TGTGCCAGTCTCCGGGTCGCAAGAGATACGCAGTATTTT; CDR3: CASLRVARDTQYF
V: TRBV4-2; D: TRBD1; size: NA; J: TRBJ1-4; DNA: TGTGCCAGCAGCTTTCTGGGACAGATGAATGAAAAACTGTTTTTT; CDR3: CASSFLGQMNEKLFF
V: TRBV9; D: TRBD1; size: NA; J: TRBJ2-2; DNA: TGTGCCAGCAGCGACAGGGGGCGTGCCGGGGAGCTGTTTTTT; CDR3: CASSDRGRAGELFF
V: TRBV5-1; D: TRBD2; size: once; J: TRBJ2-2; DNA: TGCGCCAGTATTCCCGGGACTAGCGGCGGGGAGCTGTTTTTT; CDR3: CASIPGTSGGELFF
V: TRBV7-6; D: TRBD2; size: NA; J: TRBJ2-5; DNA: TGTGCCAGCAGCGACTTTGAGGGGAGGGGCCAGTACTTC; CDR3: CASSDFEGRGQYF
V: TRBV6-5; D: NA; size: NA; J: TRBJ2-7; DNA: TGTGCCAGCAGTTACCTTATCTCGAGGGAGCAGTACTTC; CDR3: CASSYLISREQYF
V: TRBV5-4; D: NA; size: NA; J: TRBJ2-4; DNA: TGTGCCAGCAGCTCCGGACACAGCCTGCTAGCCAAAAACATTCAGTACTTC; CDR3: CASSSGHSLLAKNIQYF
V: TRBV2; D: TRBD1; size: NA; J: TRBJ1-5; DNA: TGTGCCAGCAGCCTCGGGACAGCTAGTAATCAGCCCCAGCATTTT; CDR3: CASSLGTASNQPQHF
V: TRBV13; D: TRBD1; size: NA; J: TRBJ1-1; DNA: TGTGCCAGCAGCTCCACAGGGGGCACTGAAGCTTTCTTT; CDR3: CASSSTGGTEAFF
V: TRBV7-6; D: NA; size: NA; J: TRBJ1-1; DNA: TGTGCCAGCAGCCCTCAGGGGTATCGCAAAGCCACTGAAGCTTTCTTT; CDR3: CASSPQGYRKATEAFF
V: TRBV6-1; D: TRBD1; size: NA; J: TRBJ1-2; DNA: TGTGCCAGCAGGCAGACAGGGGGTGGCTACACCTTC; CDR3: CASRQTGGGYTF
V: TRBV6-5; D: NA; size: NA; J: TRBJ1-4; DNA: TGTGCCAGCAGTTTTTCCTGGGCGGGGGGCGAAAAACTGTTTTTT; CDR3: CASSFSWAGGEKLFF
V: TRBV18; D: NA; size: few; J: TRBJ1-1; DNA: TGTGCCAGCTCTCCTGTCGAGGCCGGGAACACTGAAGCTTTCTTT; CDR3: CASSPVEAGNTEAFF
V: TRBV7-2; D: TRBD1; size: NA; J: TRBJ2-7; DNA: TGTGCCAACTACAGGGGGCCGGGCTACGAGCAGTACTTC; CDR3: CANYRGPGYEQYF
V: TRBV19; D: TRBD1; size: NA; J: TRBJ2-5; DNA: TGTGCCAGTAGTTGGGACAGAACCCAAGAGACCCAGTACTTC; CDR3: CASSWDRTQETQYF
V: TRBV5-1; D: TRBD2; size: NA; J: TRBJ2-7; DNA: TGCGCCAGCAGCTCCCTCCAGGGCGGGGGGGGAAGCTCCTACGAGCAGTACTTC; CDR3: CASSSLQGGGGSSYEQYF
V: TRBV4-1; D: TRBD2; size: once; J: TRBJ2-1; DNA: TGCGCCAGCAGCCCAGGACTAGCGGGCCACAATGAGCAGTTCTTC; CDR3: CASSPGLAGHNEQFF
V: TRBV30; D: NA; size: NA; J: TRBJ1-4; DNA: TGTGCCGGCACGGCGGGGGATGAAAAACTGTTTTTT; CDR3: CAGTAGDEKLFF
V: TRBV5-4; D: NA; size: NA; J: TRBJ2-5; DNA: TGTGCCAGCAGCAGGGACTACCAAGAGACCCAGTACTTC; CDR3: CASSRDYQETQYF
V: TRBV4-2; D: TRBD2; size: NA; J: TRBJ2-2; DNA: TGTGCCAGCGGGCTAGCGGGGGGACAGACGAACACCGGGGAGCTGTTTTTT; CDR3: CASGLAGGQTNTGELFF
V: TRBV5-1; D: TRBD1; size: NA; J: TRBJ2-3; DNA: TGCGCCACCACGGACAGGGCAGCAGATACGCAGTATTTT; CDR3: CATTDRAADTQYF
V: TRBV30; D: NA; size: NA; J: TRBJ2-3; DNA: TGTGCCTCCAGGGTAAAGTCCACAGATACGCAGTATTTT; CDR3: CASRVKSTDTQYF
V: TRBV7-2; D: NA; size: NA; J: TRBJ2-2; DNA: TGTGCCAGCAGCTTAGCAGGGGCCGCCGGGGAGCTGTTTTTT; CDR3: CASSLAGAAGELFF
V: TRBV7-9; D: NA; size: few; J: TRBJ1-6; DNA: TGTGCCAGCAGCTTAGGAGGCATACGGGGAATTAATTCACCCCTCCACTTT; CDR3: CASSLGGIRGINSPLHF
V: TRBV2; D: TRBD2; size: NA; J: TRBJ2-3; DNA: TGTGCCAGCAGTGAAGAGGGGCGGGGGTCAGATACGCAGTATTTT; CDR3: CASSEEGRGSDTQYF
V: TRBV6-6; D: TRBD1; size: NA; J: TRBJ1-6; DNA: TGTGCCAGCAGTCACGGACAGGCCGTACTTTATTCACCCCTCCACTTT; CDR3: CASSHGQAVLYSPLHF
V: TRBV6-5; D: TRBD2; size: NA; J: TRBJ2-3; DNA: TGTGCCAGTACTAGCGGGGGGCCTACAGATACGCAGTATTTT; CDR3: CASTSGGPTDTQYF
V: TRBV19; D: NA; size: once; J: TRBJ1-1; DNA: TGTGCCAGTAGTATGGGGCCAGGGGAAGCTTTCTTT; CDR3: CASSMGPGEAFF
V: TRBV12-5; D: TRBD1; size: NA; J: TRBJ2-3; DNA: TGTGCTAGTGGCGATACAGGGGGAGCACATCCTGATACGCAGTATTTT; CDR3: CASGDTGGAHPDTQYF